This TCR beta chain was identified in a study of cytomegalovirus exposure and HLA in healthy donors. Both 60 Vbeta primers and 13 Jbeta primers went into the PCR. TCRdb's copy holds only in-frame clones and misses some; the assay was immunoSEQ multiplex PCR. Of fewer than 250,000 clones listed, 76% were seen once; the top ten hold under 0.8%. J lost 9 bases, V lost 4 bases, and 10 bases had no gene match. The CDR3 runs to 15 residues. From germline, CDR1 is SGHNT and CDR2 YYREEE (reference sequence). General study results and limits: A list of 164 TCR beta chains associated with cytomegalovirus was given.

Notes on this clone: The antigen is undetermined.

The receptor was isolated from a man in his late teens or twenties in good health and CMV-seronegative. The rearrangement joins TRBV5-4 to TRBJ2-5; TRBD2 agrees at 12 bases. The sample consisted of PBMCs. The CDR3 DNA is TGTGCCAGCAGCCGCCGGACTAGCGGGATGTGGGCCCAGTACTTC. Its protein product is CASSRRTSGMWAQYF.